The clone carrying this T cell receptor beta chain appeared once. The antigen remains undetermined. This sample is drawn from a study of OX40 agonist ivuxolimab in advanced cancers. The study's findings and limits: Relative to CD4+ cells, CD8+ T cells on average had more expanded clones.

Clones were sequenced by immunoSEQ multiplex PCR, and TCRdb holds only the in-frame ones, with some missing. Here the sample spans about 77,000 clones, approximately 92% being singletons. Blood draws occurred at baseline, cycle 4 day 1, and cycle 7 day 1. Per germline, CDR1 MNHNS and CDR2 SASEGT. V was cut by 2 bases and J by 5 bases, with 10 bases left in between. The CDR3 sequence is 13 residues long. V usage is TRBV6-1 and J usage is TRBJ2-7; TRBD1 is a possible D gene (5 bases). The input for sequencing was CD4+ or CD8+ T cells sorted from blood, taken in a trial of the OX40 agonist ivuxolimab. The receptor was isolated from an adult with an advanced solid tumor such as melanoma, head and neck, liver or kidney cancer. CDR3 in amino acids: CASSERGGDEQYF. CDR3 bases: TGTGCCAGCAGTGAAAGGGGTGGGGACGAGCAGTACTTC.